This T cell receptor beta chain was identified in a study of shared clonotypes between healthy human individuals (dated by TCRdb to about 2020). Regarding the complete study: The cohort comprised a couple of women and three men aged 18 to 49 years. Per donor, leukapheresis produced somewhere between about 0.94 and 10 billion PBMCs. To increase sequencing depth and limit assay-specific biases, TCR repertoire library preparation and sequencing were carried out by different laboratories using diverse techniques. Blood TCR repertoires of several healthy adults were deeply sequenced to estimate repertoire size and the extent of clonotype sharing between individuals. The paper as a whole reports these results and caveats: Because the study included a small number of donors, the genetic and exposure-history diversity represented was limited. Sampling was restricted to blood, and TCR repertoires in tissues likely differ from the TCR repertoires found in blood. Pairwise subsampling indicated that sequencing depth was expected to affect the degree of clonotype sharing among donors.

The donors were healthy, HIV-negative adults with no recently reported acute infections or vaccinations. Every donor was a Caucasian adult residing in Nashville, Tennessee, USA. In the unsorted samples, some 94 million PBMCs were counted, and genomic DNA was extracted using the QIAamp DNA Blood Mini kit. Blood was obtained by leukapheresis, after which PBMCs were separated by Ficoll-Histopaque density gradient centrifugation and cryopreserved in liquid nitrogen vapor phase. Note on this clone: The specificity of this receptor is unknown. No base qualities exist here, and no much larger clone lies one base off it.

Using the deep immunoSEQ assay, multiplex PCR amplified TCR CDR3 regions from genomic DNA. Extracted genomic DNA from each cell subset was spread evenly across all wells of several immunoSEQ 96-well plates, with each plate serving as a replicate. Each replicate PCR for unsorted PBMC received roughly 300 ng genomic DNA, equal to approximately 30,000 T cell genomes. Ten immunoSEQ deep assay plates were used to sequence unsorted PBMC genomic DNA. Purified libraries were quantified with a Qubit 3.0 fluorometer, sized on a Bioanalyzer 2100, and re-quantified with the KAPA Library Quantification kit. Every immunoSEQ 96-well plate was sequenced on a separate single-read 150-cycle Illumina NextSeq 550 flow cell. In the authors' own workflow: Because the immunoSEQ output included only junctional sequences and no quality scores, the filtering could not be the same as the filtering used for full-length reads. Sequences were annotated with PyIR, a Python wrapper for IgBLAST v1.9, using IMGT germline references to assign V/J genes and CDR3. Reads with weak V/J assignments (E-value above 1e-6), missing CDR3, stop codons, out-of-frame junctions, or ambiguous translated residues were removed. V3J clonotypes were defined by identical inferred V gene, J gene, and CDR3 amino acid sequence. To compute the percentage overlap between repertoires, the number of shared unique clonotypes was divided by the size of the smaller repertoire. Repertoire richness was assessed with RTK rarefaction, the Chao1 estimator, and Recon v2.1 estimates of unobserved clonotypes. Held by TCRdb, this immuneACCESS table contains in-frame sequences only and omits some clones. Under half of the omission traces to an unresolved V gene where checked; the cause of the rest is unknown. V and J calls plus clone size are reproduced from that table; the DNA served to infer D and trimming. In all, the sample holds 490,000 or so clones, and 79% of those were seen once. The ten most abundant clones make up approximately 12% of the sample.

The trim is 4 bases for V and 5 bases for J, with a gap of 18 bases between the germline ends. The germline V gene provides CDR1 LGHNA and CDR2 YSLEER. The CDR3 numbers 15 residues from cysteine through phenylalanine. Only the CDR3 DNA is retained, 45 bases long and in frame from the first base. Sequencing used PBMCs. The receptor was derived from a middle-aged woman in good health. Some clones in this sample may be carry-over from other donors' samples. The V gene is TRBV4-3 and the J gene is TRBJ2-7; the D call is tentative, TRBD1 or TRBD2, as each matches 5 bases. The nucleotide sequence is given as TGCGCCAGCAGCCTTACTCTTGACCGGGACGACGAGCAGTACTTC. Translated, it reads CASSLTLDRDDEQYF.